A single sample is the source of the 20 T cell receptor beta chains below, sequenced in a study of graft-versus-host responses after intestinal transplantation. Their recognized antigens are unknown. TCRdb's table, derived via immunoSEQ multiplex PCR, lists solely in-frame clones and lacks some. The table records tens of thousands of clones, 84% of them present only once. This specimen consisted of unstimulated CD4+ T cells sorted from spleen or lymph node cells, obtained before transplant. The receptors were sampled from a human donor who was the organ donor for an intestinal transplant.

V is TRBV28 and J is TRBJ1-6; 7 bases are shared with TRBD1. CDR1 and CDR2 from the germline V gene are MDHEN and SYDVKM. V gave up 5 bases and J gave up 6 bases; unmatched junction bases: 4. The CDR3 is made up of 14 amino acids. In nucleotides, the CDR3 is TGTGCCAGCAGTCCGACAGGGAGTAATTCACCCCTCCACTTT. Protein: CASSPTGSNSPLHF.

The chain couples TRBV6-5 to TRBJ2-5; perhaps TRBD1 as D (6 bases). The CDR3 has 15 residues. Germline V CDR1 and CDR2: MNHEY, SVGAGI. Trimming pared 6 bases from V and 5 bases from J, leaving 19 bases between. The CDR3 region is CASSLRQVSYETQYF. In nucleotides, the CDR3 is TGTGCCAGCAGCCTTAGACAGGTTTCTTATGAGACCCAGTACTTC.

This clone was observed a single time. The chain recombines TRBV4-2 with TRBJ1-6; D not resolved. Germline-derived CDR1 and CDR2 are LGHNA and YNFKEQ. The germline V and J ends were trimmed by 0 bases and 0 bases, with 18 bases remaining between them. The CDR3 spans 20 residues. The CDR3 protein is CASSQEVNFRGSSYNSPLHF. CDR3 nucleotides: TGTGCCAGCAGCCAAGAGGTCAATTTCCGGGGAAGCTCCTATAATTCACCCCTCCACTTT.

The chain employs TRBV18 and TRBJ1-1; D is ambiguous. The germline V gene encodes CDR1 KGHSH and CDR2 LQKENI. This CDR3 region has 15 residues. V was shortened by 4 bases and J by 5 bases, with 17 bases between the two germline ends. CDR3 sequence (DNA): TGTGCCAGCTCACTTCCGAGGAGTATTAGAACTGAAGCTTTCTTT. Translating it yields CASSLPRSIRTEAFF.

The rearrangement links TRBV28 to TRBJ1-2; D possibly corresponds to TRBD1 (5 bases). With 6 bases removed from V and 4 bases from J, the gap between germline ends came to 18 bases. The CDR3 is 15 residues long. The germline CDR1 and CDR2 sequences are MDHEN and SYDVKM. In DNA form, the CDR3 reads TGTGCCAGCAGGCGGTCGGGGGTTGGACTCTATGGCTACACCTTC. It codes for CASRRSGVGLYGYTF.

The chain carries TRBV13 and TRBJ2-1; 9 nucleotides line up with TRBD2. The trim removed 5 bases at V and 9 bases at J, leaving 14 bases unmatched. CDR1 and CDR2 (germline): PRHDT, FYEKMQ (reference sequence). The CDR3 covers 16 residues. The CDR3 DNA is TGTGCCAGCAGCCTCCTCGGACTAGCGATAGGGGGTGAGCAGTTCTTC. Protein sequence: CASSLLGLAIGGEQFF.

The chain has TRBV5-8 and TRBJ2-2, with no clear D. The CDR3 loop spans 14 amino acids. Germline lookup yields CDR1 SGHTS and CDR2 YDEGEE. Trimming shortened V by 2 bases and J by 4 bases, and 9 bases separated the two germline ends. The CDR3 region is CASSLLDATGELFF. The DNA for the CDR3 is TGTGCCAGCAGCTTACTCGATGCCACCGGGGAGCTGTTTTTT.

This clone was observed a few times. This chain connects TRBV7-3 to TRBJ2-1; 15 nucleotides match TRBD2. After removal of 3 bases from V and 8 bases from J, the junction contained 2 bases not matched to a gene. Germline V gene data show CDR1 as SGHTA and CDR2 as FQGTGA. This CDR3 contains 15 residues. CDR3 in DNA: TGTGCCAGCAGCTTCAGGACTAGCGGGAGGGATGAGCAGTTCTTC. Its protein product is CASSFRTSGRDEQFF.

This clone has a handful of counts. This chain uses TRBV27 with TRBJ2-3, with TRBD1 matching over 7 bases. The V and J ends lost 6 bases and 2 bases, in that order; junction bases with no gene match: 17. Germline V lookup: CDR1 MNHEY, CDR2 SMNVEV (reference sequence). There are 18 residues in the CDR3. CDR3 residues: CASRKERDEGAFTDTQYF. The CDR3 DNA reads TGTGCCAGCAGAAAAGAGAGGGATGAGGGGGCGTTCACAGATACGCAGTATTTT.

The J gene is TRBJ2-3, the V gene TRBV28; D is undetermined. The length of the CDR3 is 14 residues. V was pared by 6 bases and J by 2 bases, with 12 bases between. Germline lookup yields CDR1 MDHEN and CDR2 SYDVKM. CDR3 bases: TGTGCCAGCAGAACGGTGACTTTCACAGATACGCAGTATTTT. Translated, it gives CASRTVTFTDTQYF.

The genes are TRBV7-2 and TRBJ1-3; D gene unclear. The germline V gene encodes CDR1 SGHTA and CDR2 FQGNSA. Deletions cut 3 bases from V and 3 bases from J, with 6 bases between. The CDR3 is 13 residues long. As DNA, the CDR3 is TGTGCCAGCAGCTTGTCCAGTGGAAACACCATATATTTT. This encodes CASSLSSGNTIYF.

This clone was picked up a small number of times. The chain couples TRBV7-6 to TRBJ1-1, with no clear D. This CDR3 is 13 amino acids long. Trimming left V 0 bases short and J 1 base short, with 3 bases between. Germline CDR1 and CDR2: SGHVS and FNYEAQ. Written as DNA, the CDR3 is TGTGCCAGCAGCTTAGCACAGAACACTGAAGCTTTCTTT. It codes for CASSLAQNTEAFF.

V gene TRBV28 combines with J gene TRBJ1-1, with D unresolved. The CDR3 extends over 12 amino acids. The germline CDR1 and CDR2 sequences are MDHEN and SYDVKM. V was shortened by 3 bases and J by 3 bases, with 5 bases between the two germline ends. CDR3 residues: CASSFQDTEAFF. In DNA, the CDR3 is TGTGCCAGCAGTTTTCAGGACACTGAAGCTTTCTTT.

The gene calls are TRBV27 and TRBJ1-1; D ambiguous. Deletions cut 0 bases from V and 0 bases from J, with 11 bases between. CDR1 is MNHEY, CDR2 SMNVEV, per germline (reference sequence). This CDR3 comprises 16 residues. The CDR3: CASSLSEVRVNTEAFF. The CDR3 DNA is TGTGCCAGCAGTTTATCGGAGGTCCGAGTGAACACTGAAGCTTTCTTT.

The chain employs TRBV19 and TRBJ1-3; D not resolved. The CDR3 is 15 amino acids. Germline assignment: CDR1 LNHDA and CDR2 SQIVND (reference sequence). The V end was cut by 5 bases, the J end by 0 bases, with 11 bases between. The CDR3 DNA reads TGTGCCAGTAGTCCACAATTCAGCTCTGGAAACACCATATATTTT. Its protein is CASSPQFSSGNTIYF.

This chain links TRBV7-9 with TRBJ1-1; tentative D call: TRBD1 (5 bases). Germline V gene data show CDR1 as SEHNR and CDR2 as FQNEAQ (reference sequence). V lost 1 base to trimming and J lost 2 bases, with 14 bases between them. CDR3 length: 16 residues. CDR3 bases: TGTGCCAGCAGCTTAGTTCCGTGGCAGGGCAACACTGAAGCTTTCTTT. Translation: CASSLVPWQGNTEAFF.

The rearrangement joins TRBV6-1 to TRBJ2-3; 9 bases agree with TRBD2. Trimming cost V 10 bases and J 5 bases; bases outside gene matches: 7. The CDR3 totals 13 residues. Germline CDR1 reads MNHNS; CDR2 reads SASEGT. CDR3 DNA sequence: TGTGCCACCACTAGCGGGTCAGAAGATACGCAGTATTTT. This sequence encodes CATTSGSEDTQYF.

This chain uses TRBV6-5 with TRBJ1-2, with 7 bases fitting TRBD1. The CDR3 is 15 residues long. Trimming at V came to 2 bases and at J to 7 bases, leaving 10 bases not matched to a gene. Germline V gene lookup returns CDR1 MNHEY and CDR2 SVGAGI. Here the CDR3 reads CASSYEGGGGRGYTF. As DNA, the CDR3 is TGTGCCAGCAGTTACGAGGGAGGAGGGGGCCGTGGCTACACCTTC.

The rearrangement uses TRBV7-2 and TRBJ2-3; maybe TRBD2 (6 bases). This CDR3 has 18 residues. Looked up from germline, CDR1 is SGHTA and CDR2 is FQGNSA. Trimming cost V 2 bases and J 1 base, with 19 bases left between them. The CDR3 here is CASSLIGTRGVGTDTQYF. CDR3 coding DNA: TGTGCCAGCAGCTTAATTGGGACGCGGGGAGTCGGCACAGATACGCAGTATTTT. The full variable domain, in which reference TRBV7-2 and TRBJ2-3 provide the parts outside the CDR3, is GAGVSQSPSNKVTEKGKDVELRCDPISGHTALYWYRQSLGQGLEFLIYFQGNSAPDKSGLPSDRFSAERTGGSVSTLTIQRTQQEDSAVYLCASSLIGTRGVGTDTQYFGPGTRLTVL.

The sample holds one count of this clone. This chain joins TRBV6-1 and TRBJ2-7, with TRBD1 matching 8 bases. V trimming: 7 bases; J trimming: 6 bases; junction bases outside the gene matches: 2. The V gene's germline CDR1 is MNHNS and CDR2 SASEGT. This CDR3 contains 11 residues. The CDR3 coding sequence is TGTGCCAGCACGGACAGGGTCGAGCAGTACGTC. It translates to CASTDRVEQYV.